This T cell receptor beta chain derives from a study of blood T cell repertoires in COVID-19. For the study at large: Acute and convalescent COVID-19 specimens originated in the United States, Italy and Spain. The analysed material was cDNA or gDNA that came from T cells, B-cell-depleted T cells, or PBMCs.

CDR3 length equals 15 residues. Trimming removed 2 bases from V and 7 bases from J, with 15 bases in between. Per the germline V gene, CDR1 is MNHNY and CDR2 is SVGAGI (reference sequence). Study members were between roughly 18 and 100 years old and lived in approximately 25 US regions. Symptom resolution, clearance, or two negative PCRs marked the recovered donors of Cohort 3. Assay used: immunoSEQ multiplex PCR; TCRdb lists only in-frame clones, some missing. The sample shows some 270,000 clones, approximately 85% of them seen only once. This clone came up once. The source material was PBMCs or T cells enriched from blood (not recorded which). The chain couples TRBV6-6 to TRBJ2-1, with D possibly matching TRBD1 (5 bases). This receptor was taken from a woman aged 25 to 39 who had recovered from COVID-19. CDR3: CASSYGKGARNEQFF. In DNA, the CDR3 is TGTGCCAGCAGTTACGGGAAAGGGGCGAGAAATGAGCAGTTCTTC.